Reported below is one T cell receptor (beta chain). The data derive from a study of blood T cell repertoires in COVID-19. Study background: COVID-19 samples collected from the United States, Italy and Spain covered acute and convalescent phases. Nucleic acid was either cDNA or gDNA, and it came from T cells, B-cell-depleted T cells, or PBMCs.

This CDR3 spans 14 amino acids. Germline V gives CDR1 SGDLS, CDR2 YYNGEE. With 2 bases clipped from V and 9 bases from J, the junction kept 5 bases outside the gene matches. Authors' data handling: Nucleated cell counts were estimated from reference gene primer amplification. Libraries were prepared by immunoSEQ multiplex PCR; TCRdb keeps only in-frame clonotypes and omits some of them. V and J calls and clone size are given by that table; D and trimming were obtained from the DNA. This table holds roughly 100,000 clones, 79% found once. Sequencing used peripheral blood. The rearrangement uses TRBV9 and TRBJ2-6; 7 nucleotides line up with TRBD1. The receptor was derived from an elderly woman with active or convalescent COVID-19. CDR3 residues: CASSVTDRDNVLTF. In nucleotides, the CDR3 is TGTGCCAGCAGCGTGACCGACAGGGACAACGTCCTGACTTTC.